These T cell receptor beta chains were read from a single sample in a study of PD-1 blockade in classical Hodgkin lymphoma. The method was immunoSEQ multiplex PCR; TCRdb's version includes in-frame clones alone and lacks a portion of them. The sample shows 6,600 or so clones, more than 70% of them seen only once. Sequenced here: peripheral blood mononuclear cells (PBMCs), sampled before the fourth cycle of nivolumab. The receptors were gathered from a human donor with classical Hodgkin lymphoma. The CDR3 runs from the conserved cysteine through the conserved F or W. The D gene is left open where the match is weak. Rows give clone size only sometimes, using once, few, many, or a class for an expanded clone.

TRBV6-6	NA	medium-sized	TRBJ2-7	TGTGCCAGCAGTTTAACGACCTTTTACGAGCAGTACTTC	CASSLTTFYEQYF
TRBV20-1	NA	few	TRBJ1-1	TGCAGTGTCCAGGACCCTGAAGCTTTCTTT	CSVQDPEAFF
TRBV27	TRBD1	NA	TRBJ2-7	TGTGCCAGCAGGCAAAAGGGGACAGGGGGCTACGAGCAGTACTTC	CASRQKGTGGYEQYF
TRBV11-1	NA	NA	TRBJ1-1	TGTGCCAGCAGCTTCGACAGGAGAGGAACTGAAGCTTTCTTT	CASSFDRRGTEAFF
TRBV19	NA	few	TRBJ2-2	TGTGTATCGCACGGGCCAGTTGCGGGGGAGCTGTTTTTT	CVSHGPVAGELFF
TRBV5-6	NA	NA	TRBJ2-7	TGTGCCAGCAGCTTGAGGCCCAGGGAAGTAGGGCAGTACTTC	CASSLRPREVGQYF
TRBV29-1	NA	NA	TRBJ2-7	TGCAGCGTTGTACTTTCCTACGAGCAGTACTTC	CSVVLSYEQYF
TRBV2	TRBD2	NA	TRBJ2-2	TGTGCCAGCACCCGACTAGCGGGGACCGGGGAGCTGTTTTTT	CASTRLAGTGELFF
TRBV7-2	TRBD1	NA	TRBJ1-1	TGTGCCAGCAGCCCCAGACAGGGACTGGACACTGAAGCTTTCTTT	CASSPRQGLDTEAFF
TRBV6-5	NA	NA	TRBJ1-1	TGTGCCAGCAGAAAAGGGGCCTTATCCTCTGAAGCTTTCTTT	CASRKGALSSEAFF
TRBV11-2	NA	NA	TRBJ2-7	TGTGCCAGCAGAAGAATTGGCGAGCAGTACTTC	CASRRIGEQYF
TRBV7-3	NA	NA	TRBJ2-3	TGTGCCAGCAGCCAGCTGGGGAGCCTTAGCACAGATACGCAGTATTTT	CASSQLGSLSTDTQYF
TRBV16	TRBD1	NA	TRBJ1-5	TGTGCCAGCAGCCGACAGGGGAACCAGCCCCAGCATTTT	CASSRQGNQPQHF
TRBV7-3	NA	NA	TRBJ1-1	TGTGCCAGCAGCCCCCACCGAGAACATGAAGCTTTCTTT	CASSPHREHEAFF
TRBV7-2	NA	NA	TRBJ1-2	TGTGCCAGCAGCTTATCCCCCGCGGGAGTAGGTGGGGGCTACACCTTC	CASSLSPAGVGGGYTF
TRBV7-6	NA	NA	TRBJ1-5	TGTGCCAGCAGCCCAGGCGGGGGAATCGGTCAGCCCCAGCATTTT	CASSPGGGIGQPQHF
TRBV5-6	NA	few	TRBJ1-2	TGTGCCAGCAGCCAGTATCACGCAGGCTCCTATGGCTACACCTTC	CASSQYHAGSYGYTF
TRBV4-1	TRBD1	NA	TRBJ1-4	TGCGCCAGCAGCCGTACCGGGACAGGGGAAGAAAAACTGTTTTTT	CASSRTGTGEEKLFF
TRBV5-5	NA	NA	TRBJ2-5	TGTGCCAGCAGCCCTAAAGAGACCCAGTACTTC	CASSPKETQYF
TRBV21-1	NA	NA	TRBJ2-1	TGTGCCAGCAGCACATCAGACAGGGGCAATGAGCAGTTCTTC	CASSTSDRGNEQFF
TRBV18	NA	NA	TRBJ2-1	TGTGCCAGCTCACCCACATCCGATTACAATGAGCAGTTCTTC	CASSPTSDYNEQFF
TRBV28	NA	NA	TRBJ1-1	TGTGCCAGCCGACGTATGAACACTGAAGCTTTCTTT	CASRRMNTEAFF
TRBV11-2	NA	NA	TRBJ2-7	TGTGCCAGCAGCCCTAGGGGGAACGAGCAGTACTTC	CASSPRGNEQYF
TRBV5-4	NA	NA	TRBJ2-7	TGTGCCAGCAGGGCCGGACAGCTCCTTCCAAGCTCCTACGAGCAGTACTTC	CASRAGQLLPSSYEQYF
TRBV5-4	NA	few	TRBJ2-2	TGTGCCAGCAGCCAAGAACCCCGTGGGGGAGGCACCGGGGAGCTGTTTTTT	CASSQEPRGGGTGELFF
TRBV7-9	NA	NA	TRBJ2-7	TGTGCCAGCAGCTTCCAGTACGAGCAGTACTTC	CASSFQYEQYF
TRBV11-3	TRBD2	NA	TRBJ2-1	TGTGCCAGCAGCTTAGAGGGGGGGGATGAGCAGTTCTTC	CASSLEGGDEQFF
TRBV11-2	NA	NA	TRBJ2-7	TGTGCCAGCAGCTTACTCGGGACCCTCTCCTACGAGCAGTACTTC	CASSLLGTLSYEQYF
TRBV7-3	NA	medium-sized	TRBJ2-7	TGTGCCAGCAGTACCGAAGGGGTGGACGAGCAGTACTTC	CASSTEGVDEQYF
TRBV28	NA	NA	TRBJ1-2	TGTGCCAGCAGAGGAGGGGGAGGGGGTAAAGCTAACTATGGCTACACCTTC	CASRGGGGGKANYGYTF
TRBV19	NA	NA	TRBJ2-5	TGTGCCAGTAGTCCGGGCGGGGTCGGAAGGCAAGAGACCCAGTACTTC	CASSPGGVGRQETQYF
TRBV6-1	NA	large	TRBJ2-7	TGTGCCAGCAGTGAAACCACCTACGAGCAGTACTTC	CASSETTYEQYF
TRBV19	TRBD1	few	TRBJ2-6	TGTGCCAGTAGGCCCAGGACAGGGGGTTCTGGGGCCAACGTCCTGACTTTC	CASRPRTGGSGANVLTF
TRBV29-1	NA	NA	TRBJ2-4	TGCAGCGTTCTAGGGAACACCCCAGCCAAAAACATTCAGTACTTC	CSVLGNTPAKNIQYF
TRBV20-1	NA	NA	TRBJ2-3	TGCAGCGCTCTCGGGCCAGATACGCAGTATTTT	CSALGPDTQYF
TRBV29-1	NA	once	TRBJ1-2	TGCAGCGTTGAACCAGGGCCTAACTATGGCTACACCTTC	CSVEPGPNYGYTF
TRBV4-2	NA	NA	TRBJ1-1	TGTGCCAGCAGCCAACCGCGGACGGGGGGGAACACTGAAGCTTTCTTT	CASSQPRTGGNTEAFF
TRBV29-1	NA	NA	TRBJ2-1	TGCACCGGGGGAGGGACAGTCTACAATGAGCAGTTCTTC	CTGGGTVYNEQFF
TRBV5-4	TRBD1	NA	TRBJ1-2	TGTGCCAGCAGCGCATACAGGGGGCCGCACTATGGCTACACCTTC	CASSAYRGPHYGYTF
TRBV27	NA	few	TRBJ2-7	TGTGCCAGCAGTATAGCGGACGGATACGAGCAGTACTTC	CASSIADGYEQYF
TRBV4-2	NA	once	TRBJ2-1	TGTGCCAGCAGCCAAGAAGAGACTACCTACAATGAGCAGTTCTTC	CASSQEETTYNEQFF
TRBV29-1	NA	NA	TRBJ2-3	TGCAGCGTCTATACGGGACAACCCAGGGGCACAGATACGCAGTATTTT	CSVYTGQPRGTDTQYF
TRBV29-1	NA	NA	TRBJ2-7	TGCAGCGTGAGGTGGAGGAACGAGCAGTACTTC	CSVRWRNEQYF
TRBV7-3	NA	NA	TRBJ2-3	TGTGCCAGCAGCTTAGGTGGGGGGATGAGCTTCACAGATACGCAGTATTTT	CASSLGGGMSFTDTQYF
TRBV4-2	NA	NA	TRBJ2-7	TGTGCCAGCAGCCAACTCCTTGGCGAGGACTCCTACGAGCAGTACTTC	CASSQLLGEDSYEQYF
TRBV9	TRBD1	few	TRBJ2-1	TGTGCCAGCAGCGCCAAGGATGGGACAGGGGCGATTAGGAGCTCCTACAATGAGCAGTTCTTC	CASSAKDGTGAIRSSYNEQFF
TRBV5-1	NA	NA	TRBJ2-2	TGCGCCAGCAGCTTGGACACAAACACCGGGGAGCTGTTTTTT	CASSLDTNTGELFF
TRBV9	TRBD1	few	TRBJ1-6	TGTGCCAGCAGCGCACCGGGACAGGGAAACAATTCACCCCTCCACTTT	CASSAPGQGNNSPLHF
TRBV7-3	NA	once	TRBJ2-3	TGTGCCAGCAGCTTAATGGGGGGCACAGATACGCAGTATTTT	CASSLMGGTDTQYF
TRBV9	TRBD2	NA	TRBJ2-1	TGTGCCAGCAGCCCGAGGACTAGCGGGAGGATTGAGCAGTTCTTC	CASSPRTSGRIEQFF
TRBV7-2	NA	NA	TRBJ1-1	TGTGCCAGCAGCCCCCCGGGGAACACTGAAGCTTTCTTT	CASSPPGNTEAFF
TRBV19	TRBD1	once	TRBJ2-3	TGTGCCAGTAGTGTCTTAACCGGGACAGGCTCAGATACGCAGTATTTT	CASSVLTGTGSDTQYF
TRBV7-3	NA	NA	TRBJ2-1	TGTGCCAGCAGCTTAACGTTAGGGCTCAATGAGCAGTTCTTC	CASSLTLGLNEQFF
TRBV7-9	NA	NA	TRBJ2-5	TGTGCCAGCAGCTCAAGCCAGGGTGAGACCCAGTACTTC	CASSSSQGETQYF